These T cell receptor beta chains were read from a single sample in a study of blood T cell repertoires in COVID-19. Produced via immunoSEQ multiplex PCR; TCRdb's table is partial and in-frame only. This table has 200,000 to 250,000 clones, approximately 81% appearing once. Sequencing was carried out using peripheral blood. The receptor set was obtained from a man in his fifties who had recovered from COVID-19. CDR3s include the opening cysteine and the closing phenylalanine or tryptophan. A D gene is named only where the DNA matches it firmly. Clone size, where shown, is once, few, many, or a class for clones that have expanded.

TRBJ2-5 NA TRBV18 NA TGTGCCAGCTCGTCGGGACTTCAAGAGACCCAGTACTTC CASSSGLQETQYF
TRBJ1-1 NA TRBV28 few TGTGCCAGCAGAACTGGGAGGATTGAAGCTTTCTTT CASRTGRIEAFF
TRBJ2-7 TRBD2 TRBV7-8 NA TGTGCCAGCAGCTTATCGGCGGGAGGCCCCGAGCAGTACTTC CASSLSAGGPEQYF
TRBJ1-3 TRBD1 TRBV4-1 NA TGCGCCAGCAGCCGGGAAGACAGGGTGGGAAACACCATATATTTT CASSREDRVGNTIYF
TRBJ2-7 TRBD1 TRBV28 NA TGTGCCAGCCAGACAGGGGACTACGAGCAGTACTTC CASQTGDYEQYF
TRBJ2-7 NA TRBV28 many TGTGCCAGCAGACAGCCACTAGGCTACGAGCAGTACTTC CASRQPLGYEQYF
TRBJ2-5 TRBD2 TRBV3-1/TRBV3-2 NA TGTGCCAGCAGCTTCCAATTACCGGGACTAGCGGGAGGAAAACGAGAGACCCAGTACTTC CASSFQLPGLAGGKRETQYF
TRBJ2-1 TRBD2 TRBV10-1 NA TGCGCCAGCAGTGACCAGGGACTAGCGGGAGTTGAGCAGTTCTTC CASSDQGLAGVEQFF
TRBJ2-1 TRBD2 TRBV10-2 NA TGCGCCAGCAGTGTTTCTAGCGGCTACAATGAGCAGTTCTTC CASSVSSGYNEQFF
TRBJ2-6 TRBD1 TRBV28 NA TGTGCCAGCGTCAGACAGGGGGTGTCCAACGTCCTGACTTTC CASVRQGVSNVLTF
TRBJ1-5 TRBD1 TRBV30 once TGTGCCTGGGGCCAGACAGGGGGCTTCAATCAGCCCCAGCATTTT CAWGQTGGFNQPQHF
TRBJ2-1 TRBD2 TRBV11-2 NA TGTGCCAGCAGCTTAGCTGGCGGGAGGGGGCCCTACAATGAGCAGTTCTTC CASSLAGGRGPYNEQFF
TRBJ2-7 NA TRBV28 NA TGTGCCAGCAGCTCACAGACCGGCTTTGGTCAGTACTTC CASSSQTGFGQYF
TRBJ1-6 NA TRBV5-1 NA TGCGCCAGCAGCCAAACGGGGAATTCACCCCTCCACTTT CASSQTGNSPLHF
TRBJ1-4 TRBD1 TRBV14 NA TGTGCCAGCAGCTCCGGGACAGGGGGCGGTAATGAAAAACTGTTTTTT CASSSGTGGGNEKLFF
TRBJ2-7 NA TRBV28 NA TGTGCCAGCAGTCACCAGCGGAGCCGCTCCTACGAGCAGTACTTC CASSHQRSRSYEQYF
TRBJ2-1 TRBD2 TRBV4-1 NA TGCGCCAGCAGTCGCCCCTGGGCTAGCGGGCACAATGAGCAGTTCTTC CASSRPWASGHNEQFF
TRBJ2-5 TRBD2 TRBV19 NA TGTGCCAGTAGTTTAGGACTAGCGGGAGGCCAAGAGACCCAGTACTTC CASSLGLAGGQETQYF
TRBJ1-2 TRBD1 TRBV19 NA TGTGCCAGTAGTTTGACAGGGGCACATGGCTACACCTTC CASSLTGAHGYTF
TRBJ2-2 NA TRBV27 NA TGTGCCAGCAGAATCCGTGGGGGCGGCGGGACCGGGGAGCTGTTTTTT CASRIRGGGGTGELFF
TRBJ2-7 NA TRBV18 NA TGTGCCAGCTCCTTGCAGGGGCCCTCCTACGAGCAGTACTTC CASSLQGPSYEQYF
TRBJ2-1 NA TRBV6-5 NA TGTGCCAGCAGTTCCCCTCAGGATATTGATGAGCAGTTCTTC CASSSPQDIDEQFF
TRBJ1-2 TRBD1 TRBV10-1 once TGCGCCAGCAGCCCAGGACAGGGCGGTGGCTACACCTTC CASSPGQGGGYTF
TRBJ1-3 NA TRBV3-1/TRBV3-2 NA TGTGCCAGCAGCCAAGAGAGGTCCTCTGGAAACACCATATATTTT CASSQERSSGNTIYF
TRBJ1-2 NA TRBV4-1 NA TGCGCCAGCGGCGTCCCGGGAAGGGGGAGAGATGGCTACACCTTC CASGVPGRGRDGYTF
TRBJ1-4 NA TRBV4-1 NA TGCGCCAGCAGCCAACGGACCAGGGTCGCTAATGAAAAACTGTTTTTT CASSQRTRVANEKLFF
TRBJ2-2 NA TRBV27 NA TGTGCCAGCCGAGCGAACACCGGGGAGCTGTTTTTT CASRANTGELFF
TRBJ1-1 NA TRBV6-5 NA TGTGCCAGCAGGGAGAGACAGACCTACACTGAAGCTTTCTTT CASRERQTYTEAFF
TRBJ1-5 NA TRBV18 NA TGTGCCAGCTCACGGATGAACAGCCCGGGAGGGCCCCAGCATTTT CASSRMNSPGGPQHF
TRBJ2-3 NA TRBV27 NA TGTGCCAGCAGTTTTTCGGTCGCGAGGACAGATACGCAGTATTTT CASSFSVARTDTQYF
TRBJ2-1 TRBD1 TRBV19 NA TGTGCCAGTAGTATAGTGGCAGGGGGCCTCTACAATGAGCAGTTCTTC CASSIVAGGLYNEQFF
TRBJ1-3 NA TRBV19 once TGTGCCAGTAGTACGGACAGTCTCTCTGGAAACACCATATATTTT CASSTDSLSGNTIYF
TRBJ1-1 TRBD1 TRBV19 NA TGTGCCAGTAGTCCGGGGGACAGGGACGTGAAAGCTTTCTTT CASSPGDRDVKAFF
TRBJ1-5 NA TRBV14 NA TGTGCCAGCAGCCAAGAAACCCGTATGGAGGTCTCGAAATATAGCAATCAGCCCCAGCATTTT CASSQETRMEVSKYSNQPQHF
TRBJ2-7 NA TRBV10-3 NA TGTGCCATCAGTGAGTCGGAGGGAGGCAGGTACGAGCAGTACTTC CAISESEGGRYEQYF
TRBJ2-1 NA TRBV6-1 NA TGTGCCAGCAGTGACTACTATCGCGGTAGCTCCTACAATGAGCAGTTCTTC CASSDYYRGSSYNEQFF
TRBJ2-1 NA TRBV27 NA TGTGCCAGCAGTTCCGCTCGGAGCTCCTACAATGAGCAGTTCTTC CASSSARSSYNEQFF